These T cell receptor beta chains were read from a single sample in a study of blood T cell repertoires in COVID-19. Sequenced by immunoSEQ multiplex PCR; TCRdb stores in-frame clones only, minus some. This table holds around 140,000 clones, about 86% found once. The material sequenced was peripheral blood. Receptors originate from a woman aged 55-70 years with acute or convalescent COVID-19. Both conserved end residues are trimmed from each CDR3. D genes are given only for firm matches.

V gene	D gene	J gene	CDR3 protein
TRBV14	NA	TRBJ2-4	ASSLGLAKNIQY
TRBV19	TRBD1	TRBJ1-1	ASSIGLRDRYMTDTEAF
TRBV7-2	NA	TRBJ2-7	ASSSTGSPYEQY
TRBV7-9	TRBD2	TRBJ2-1	ASSPGLAGYNEQF
TRBV28	NA	TRBJ1-2	AGGQSNYGYT
TRBV5-4	TRBD2	TRBJ2-3	ASSYQAGGLDTQY
TRBV2	NA	TRBJ1-1	ASIKDGAVENTEAF
TRBV28	NA	TRBJ1-2	ASRDTGQVYT
TRBV9	NA	TRBJ1-1	ASSEVGQGTEAF
TRBV5-1	TRBD2	TRBJ2-3	ASSSSGGSTDTQY
TRBV28	NA	TRBJ2-2	ASSTALNTGELF
TRBV28	NA	TRBJ1-3	ASSQGHITGNTIY
TRBV28	TRBD1	TRBJ1-1	ASRLDRGLTEAF
TRBV9	NA	TRBJ1-4	ASSAQASNEKLF
TRBV7-9	NA	TRBJ1-2	ASSLAGVERYT
TRBV5-1	TRBD1	TRBJ1-3	ASSFTGTGPTSGNTIY
TRBV18	NA	TRBJ1-1	ASSPQGPLGTEAF
TRBV7-8	NA	TRBJ2-2	ASSLRQGRDTGELF
TRBV11-2	NA	TRBJ1-3	ASSPPGRNGNTIY
TRBV7-2	NA	TRBJ1-5	ASRGQTNQPQH
TRBV11-3	TRBD1	TRBJ1-1	ASSLAPDREAF
TRBV9	NA	TRBJ2-2	ASSEGVAGELF
TRBV11-2	NA	TRBJ2-7	ASSLGNEQY
TRBV6-5	TRBD1	TRBJ1-4	ASRKRGRDEKLF
TRBV12-3/TRBV12-4	NA	TRBJ2-1	ASSPRGTDEQF
TRBV19	NA	TRBJ2-1	ASSRGTYNEQF
TRBV11-3	NA	TRBJ2-7	ASSQTGLPIHEQY
TRBV28	NA	TRBJ1-1	ASSLMRQTNTEAF
TRBV21-1	NA	TRBJ2-1	ASSKQGVEQF
TRBV5-8	TRBD2	TRBJ2-2	ASSLSSGYTGELF
TRBV19	NA	TRBJ1-4	ASSILGLTANEKLF
TRBV19	NA	TRBJ1-3	ASMEQGRNTIY
TRBV19	NA	TRBJ1-1	ASRITGTANTEAF
TRBV7-2	NA	TRBJ1-5	ASSLAAGNQPQH
TRBV28	NA	TRBJ2-5	ASRRRETQY
TRBV7-2	NA	TRBJ1-4	ASSPRRGEKLF
TRBV4-2	NA	TRBJ1-5	ASSQAGRGGQPQH
TRBV5-1	TRBD2	TRBJ2-5	ASSSSGRYQETQY
TRBV6-5	TRBD2	TRBJ2-3	ASRPPTSGTDTQY
TRBV7-9	NA	TRBJ1-5	ASSSGGQPQH
TRBV5-4	TRBD1	TRBJ2-1	ASSPTRDRGLYEQF
TRBV10-1	TRBD2	TRBJ2-7	ASPKRERWDEQY
TRBV7-7	TRBD1	TRBJ2-5	ASRERQGAWETQY
TRBV30	TRBD2	TRBJ2-7	AWRPGLAGEYEQY